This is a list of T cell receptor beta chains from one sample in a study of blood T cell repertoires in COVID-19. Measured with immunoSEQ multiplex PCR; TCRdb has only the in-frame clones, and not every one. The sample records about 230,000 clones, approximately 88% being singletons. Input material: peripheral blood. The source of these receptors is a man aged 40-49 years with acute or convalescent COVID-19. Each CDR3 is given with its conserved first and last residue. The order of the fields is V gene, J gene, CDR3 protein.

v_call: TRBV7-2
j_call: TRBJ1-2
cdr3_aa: CASSLPGTGPYGYTF

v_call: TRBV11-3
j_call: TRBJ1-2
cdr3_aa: CASSFRDSFYGYTF

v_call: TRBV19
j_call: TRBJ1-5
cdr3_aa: CASSGRDSSNQPQHF

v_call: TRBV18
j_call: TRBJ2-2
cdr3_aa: CASSERTGELFF

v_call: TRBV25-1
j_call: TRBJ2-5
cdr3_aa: CASSGPAAQYF

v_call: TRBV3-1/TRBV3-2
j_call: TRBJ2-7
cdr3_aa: CASSPELAAPTYEQYF

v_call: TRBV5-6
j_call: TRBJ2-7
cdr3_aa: CASSWSGSRYEQYF

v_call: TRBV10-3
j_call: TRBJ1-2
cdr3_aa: CAISAGQANYGYTF

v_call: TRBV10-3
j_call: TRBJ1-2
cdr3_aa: CAISEPGTTNSNYGYTF

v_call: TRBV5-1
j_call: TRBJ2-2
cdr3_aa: CASSLDLVTGELFF

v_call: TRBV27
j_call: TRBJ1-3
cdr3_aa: CASSLRSGNTIYF

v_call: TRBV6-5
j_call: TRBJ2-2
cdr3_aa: CASSGGRTGELFF

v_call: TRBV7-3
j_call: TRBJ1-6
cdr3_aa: CASSHGTEKDNSPLHF

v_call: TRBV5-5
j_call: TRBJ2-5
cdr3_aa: CASSLTGAVGETQYF

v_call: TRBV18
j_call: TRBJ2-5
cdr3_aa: CASSPGGILRQETQYF

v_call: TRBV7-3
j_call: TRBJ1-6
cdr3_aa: CASSSSGTRSSPLHF

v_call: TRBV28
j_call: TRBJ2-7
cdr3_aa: CASSPPTGTGDSYEQYF

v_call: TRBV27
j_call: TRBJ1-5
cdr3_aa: CASSSGGNQPQHF

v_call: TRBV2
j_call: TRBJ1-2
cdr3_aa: CASRDRASNYGYTF

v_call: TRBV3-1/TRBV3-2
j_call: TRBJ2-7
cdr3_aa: CASSPPGTSSYEQYF

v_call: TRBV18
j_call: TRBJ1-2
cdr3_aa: CASSPQGQGNYGYTF

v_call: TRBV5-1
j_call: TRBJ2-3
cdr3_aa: CASSPQDGGDTQYF

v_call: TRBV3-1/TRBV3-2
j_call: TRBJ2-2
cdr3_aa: CASRGLAGTGELFF

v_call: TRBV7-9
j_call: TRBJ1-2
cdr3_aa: CASSSYRQGARDGYTF

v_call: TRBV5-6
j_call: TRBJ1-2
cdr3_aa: CASAALAGAMGYTF

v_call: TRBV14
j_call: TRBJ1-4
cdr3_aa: CASSQSIHSGAEKLFF

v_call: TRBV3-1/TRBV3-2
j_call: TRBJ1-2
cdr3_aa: CASSQQQGAYYGYTF

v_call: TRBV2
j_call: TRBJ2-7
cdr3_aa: CASSEQADEQYF

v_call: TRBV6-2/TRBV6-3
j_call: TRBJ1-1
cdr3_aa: CASSYGILSVWAFF

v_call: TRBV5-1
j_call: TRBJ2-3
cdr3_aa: CASSLIRGDTQYF

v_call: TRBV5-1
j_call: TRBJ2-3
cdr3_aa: CASRTFRGTTALDTQYF

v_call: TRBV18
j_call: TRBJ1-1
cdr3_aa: CASSPESMNTEAFF